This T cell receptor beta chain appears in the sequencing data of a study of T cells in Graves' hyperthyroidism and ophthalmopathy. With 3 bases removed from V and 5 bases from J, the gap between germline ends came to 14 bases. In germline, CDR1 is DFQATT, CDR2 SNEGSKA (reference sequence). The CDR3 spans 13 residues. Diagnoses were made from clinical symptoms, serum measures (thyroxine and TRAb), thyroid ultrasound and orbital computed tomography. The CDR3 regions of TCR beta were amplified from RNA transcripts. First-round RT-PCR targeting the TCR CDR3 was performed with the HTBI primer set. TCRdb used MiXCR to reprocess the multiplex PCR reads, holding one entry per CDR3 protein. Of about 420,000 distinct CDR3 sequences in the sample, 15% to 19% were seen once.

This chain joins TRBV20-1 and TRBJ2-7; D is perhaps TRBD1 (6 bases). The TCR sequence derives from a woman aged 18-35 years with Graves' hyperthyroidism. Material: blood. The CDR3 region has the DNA TGCAGTGCTAGGGACCCGTGGGGGCACGAGCAGTACTTC. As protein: CSARDPWGHEQYF.